These 19 T cell receptor beta chains originate from one sample sequenced in a study of T cells in localized non-small cell lung cancer. This table comes from immunoSEQ multiplex PCR, and its TCRdb copy is limited to in-frame clones, with some not included. Altogether approximately 30,000 clones are present, around 90% being singletons, with the ten largest covering 2.8%. Specimen: peripheral blood, collected before any cancer treatment. These receptors all stem from a woman aged 18-49 years with stage I lung adenocarcinoma.

The chain joins TRBV15 to TRBJ1-4; D is undetermined. The CDR3 contains 16 residues. V was cut by 0 bases and J by 7 bases, with 15 bases left in between. Germline V lookup: CDR1 LNHNV, CDR2 YYDKDF (reference sequence). The CDR3 protein is CATSRDPSIPTEKLFF. The DNA for the CDR3 is TGTGCCACCAGCAGAGACCCGAGTATCCCGACTGAAAAACTGTTTTTT.

This chain uses TRBV11-1 with TRBJ1-2; D remains unclear. Trimming left V 5 bases short and J 4 bases short, with 17 bases between. Per the germline V gene, CDR1 is SGHAT and CDR2 is FQDESV (reference sequence). This CDR3 contains 15 residues. CDR3 sequence: CASSINRGDSYGYTF. The CDR3 region has the DNA TGTGCCAGCAGCATTAACAGAGGAGATAGCTATGGCTACACCTTC.

The V gene is TRBV29-1, the J gene TRBJ1-1; 7 nucleotides agree with TRBD1. The CDR3 is 14 residues long. V shed 1 base, J shed 4 bases, and the junction held 6 bases outside the gene matches. CDR1 is SQVTM, CDR2 ANQGSEA, per germline. The CDR3 DNA reads TGCAGCGTTGAAGGTTGGCAGGGGGGCACTGAAGCTTTCTTT. Translating gives CSVEGWQGGTEAFF.

V gene TRBV19 combines with J gene TRBJ1-1; the match to TRBD1 covers 7 bases. The J segment lost 6 bases and the V segment lost 5 bases, leaving 9 bases of the junction unmatched. The CDR3 runs to 14 residues. The germline V gene has CDR1 LNHDA and CDR2 SQIVND (reference sequence). CDR3 in DNA: TGTGCCAGTAGTTGGGGACAGCGGGTCGCTGAAGCTTTCTTT. It is translated as CASSWGQRVAEAFF.

The V call is TRBV30, the J call TRBJ1-1, with 10 positions matching TRBD1. Unmatched junction bases numbered 9, after V lost 2 bases and J lost 3 bases. The germline gives CDR1 GTSNPN, CDR2 SVGIG (reference sequence). The CDR3 runs 16 residues. As DNA, the CDR3 is TGTGCCTGGAGTCCCATCGGGGACAGGGGTTACACTGAAGCTTTCTTT. Translating gives CAWSPIGDRGYTEAFF.

The chain carries TRBV7-6 and TRBJ2-7; 9 positions agree with TRBD1. Germline trimming cut 1 base from V and 6 bases from J; bases unmatched to any gene: 1. The CDR3 is 13 residues long. Germline V lookup: CDR1 SGHVS, CDR2 FNYEAQ. CDR3 in amino acids: CASSLDRGREQYF. The CDR3 nucleotides are TGTGCCAGCAGCTTAGACAGGGGGCGCGAGCAGTACTTC.

The chain joins TRBV9 to TRBJ2-7; 10 nucleotides line up with TRBD2. The CDR3 covers 16 residues. J was trimmed by 4 bases and V by 4 bases; bases with no gene match: 11. CDR1 and CDR2 from the germline V gene are SGDLS and YYNGEE. The CDR3 bases are TGTGCCAGCAGCAGACCAGACGGGACTAGCGTTTACGAGCAGTACTTC. It yields the protein CASSRPDGTSVYEQYF. The variable domain in full, with the rest retrieved from reference TRBV9 and TRBJ2-7, is DSGVTQTPKHLITATGQRVTLRCSPRSGDLSVYWYQQSLDQGLQFLIQYYNGEERAKGNILERFSAQQFPDLHSELNLSSLELGDSALYFCASSRPDGTSVYEQYFGPGTRLTVT.

The V gene is TRBV5-1, the J gene TRBJ2-7; D not resolved. The germline CDR1 and CDR2 sequences are SGHRS and YFSETQ. The CDR3 totals 13 residues. Trimming took 5 bases from V and 6 from J, leaving 15 bases between them. The CDR3 bases are TGCGCCAGCAGTTCAGGCAGTAGGGCCGAGCAGTACTTC. Protein: CASSSGSRAEQYF.

The J gene is TRBJ1-1, the V gene TRBV27; no firm D call. Trimming stripped 3 bases from V and 1 base from J, with 6 bases between. The CDR3 loop spans 13 amino acids. Germline values: CDR1 MNHEY, CDR2 SMNVEV (reference sequence). The DNA of the CDR3 is TGTGCCAGCAGTTTGTCAGCGAACACTGAAGCTTTCTTT. Translation gives CASSLSANTEAFF.

V gene TRBV19 combines with J gene TRBJ1-1; 9 bases fit TRBD1. J lost 0 bases, V lost 8 bases, and 1 base had no gene match. Per the germline V gene, CDR1 is LNHDA and CDR2 is SQIVND (reference sequence). This CDR3 spans 13 amino acids. The chain's CDR3 is CASWDRVNTEAFF. The CDR3 bases are TGTGCCAGTTGGGACAGGGTGAACACTGAAGCTTTCTTT.

V is TRBV30 and J is TRBJ1-2, with 7 bases fitting TRBD1. Germline values: CDR1 GTSNPN, CDR2 SVGIG (reference sequence). V shed 3 bases and J 3 bases; nucleotides not matched to a gene: 4. The CDR3 contains 13 residues. This CDR3 reads CAWRRQGHYGYTF. The CDR3 region has the DNA TGTGCCTGGAGGAGACAGGGACACTATGGCTACACCTTC. The variable domain in full, completed from reference TRBV30 and TRBJ1-2, reads SQTIHQWPATLVQPVGSPLSLECTVEGTSNPNLYWYRQAAGRGLQLLFYSVGIGQISSEVPQNLSASRPQDRQFILSSKKLLLSDSGFYLCAWRRQGHYGYTFGSGTRLTVV.

V usage is TRBV5-1 and J usage is TRBJ2-7; D perhaps matches TRBD2 (6 bases). The CDR3 is made up of 13 amino acids. From germline, CDR1 is SGHRS and CDR2 YFSETQ. Trimming took off 4 bases at V and 4 bases at J, with 12 bases between the two ends. The DNA for the CDR3 is TGCGCCAGCAGCGAGGAGGGTTGGTACGAGCAGTACTTC. Translation gives CASSEEGWYEQYF.

The chain combines TRBV6-1 with TRBJ2-1; 8 positions agree with TRBD2. CDR3 size: 15 residues. V shed 4 bases, J shed 9 bases, and the junction held 11 bases outside the gene matches. Per the germline V gene, CDR1 is MNHNS and CDR2 is SASEGT. The CDR3 DNA follows: TGTGCCAGCAGTGTGAGCGGGAGTTTCTTAGGTGAGCAGTTCTTC. It is translated as CASSVSGSFLGEQFF.

The rearrangement joins TRBV7-2 to TRBJ2-5, with unresolved D. Between the trimmed V and J ends, which lost 1 base and 2 bases, there was a span of 5 bases. This CDR3 contains 13 residues. Germline V gene sequence: CDR1 SGHTA, CDR2 FQGNSA. CDR3 amino acids: CASSLEPQETQYF. The CDR3 DNA reads as TGTGCCAGCAGCTTAGAACCACAAGAGACCCAGTACTTC.

The genes are TRBV18 and TRBJ2-1, with TRBD2 identical over 11 bases. Germline V CDR1 and CDR2: KGHSH, LQKENI. J was trimmed by 7 bases and V by 3 bases; bases with no gene match: 5. The CDR3 totals 15 residues. CDR3 sequence: CASSPIAGGPNEQFF. The CDR3 coding sequence is TGTGCCAGCTCACCCATAGCGGGAGGGCCGAATGAGCAGTTCTTC. The full variable domain, with the rest looked up from reference TRBV18 and TRBJ2-1, is NAGVMQNPRHLVRRRGQEARLRCSPMKGHSHVYWYRQLPEEGLKFMVYLQKENIIDESGMPKERFSAEFPKEGPSILRIQQVVRGDSAAYFCASSPIAGGPNEQFFGPGTRLTVL.

V gene TRBV29-1 combines with J gene TRBJ2-7; D is tentatively TRBD1 or TRBD2 (5 bases each). The CDR3 extends over 13 amino acids. With 4 bases removed from V and 5 bases from J, the gap between germline ends came to 15 bases. Per the germline V gene, CDR1 is SQVTM and CDR2 is ANQGSEA. For the CDR3, the DNA is TGCAGCGTTGTTCCGGGGACCCGGAACGAGCAGTACTTC. Protein: CSVVPGTRNEQYF.

The V and J genes are TRBV7-6 and TRBJ1-2; 8 bases line up with TRBD1. V shed 5 bases and J 5 bases; nucleotides not matched to a gene: 10. The CDR3 totals 15 residues. The germline V gene has CDR1 SGHVS and CDR2 FNYEAQ. This CDR3 is CASSAGVDRAYGYTF. CDR3 in DNA: TGTGCCAGCAGCGCCGGAGTGGACAGGGCTTATGGCTACACCTTC.

The chain links TRBV6-5 to TRBJ1-2; 7 bases fit TRBD1. V shed 6 bases and J 0 bases; nucleotides not matched to a gene: 7. The CDR3 runs 15 residues. Germline lookup yields CDR1 MNHEY and CDR2 SVGAGI. The CDR3 loop reads CASSRQGRANYGYTF. CDR3 DNA sequence: TGTGCCAGCAGCCGACAGGGAAGGGCTAACTATGGCTACACCTTC.

V is TRBV7-9 and J is TRBJ2-1, with TRBD2 identical over 7 bases. The germline gives CDR1 SEHNR, CDR2 FQNEAQ (reference sequence). The CDR3 has 13 amino acids. Trimming at V came to 5 bases and at J to 10 bases, leaving 8 bases not matched to a gene. CDR3 in amino acids: CASSARLALEQFF. DNA for the CDR3: TGTGCCAGCAGCGCCCGACTAGCTTTGGAGCAGTTCTTC.